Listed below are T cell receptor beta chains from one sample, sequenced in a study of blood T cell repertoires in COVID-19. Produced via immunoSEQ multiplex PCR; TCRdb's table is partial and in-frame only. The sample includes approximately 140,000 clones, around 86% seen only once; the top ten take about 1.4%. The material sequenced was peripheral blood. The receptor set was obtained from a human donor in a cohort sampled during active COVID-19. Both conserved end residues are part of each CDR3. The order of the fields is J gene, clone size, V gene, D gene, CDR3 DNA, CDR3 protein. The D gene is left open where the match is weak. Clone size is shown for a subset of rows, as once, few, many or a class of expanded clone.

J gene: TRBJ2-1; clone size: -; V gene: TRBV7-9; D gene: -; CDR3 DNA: TGTGCCAGCACCAAATTCTCGGGCTTGGAATTGTATACTAGACCACGCAATGAGCAGTTCTTC; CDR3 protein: CASTKFSGLELYTRPRNEQFF
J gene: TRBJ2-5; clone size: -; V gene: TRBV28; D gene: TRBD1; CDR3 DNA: TGTGCCAGCAGCCAACAGGGGGGTCGAGAGACCCAGTACTTC; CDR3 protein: CASSQQGGRETQYF
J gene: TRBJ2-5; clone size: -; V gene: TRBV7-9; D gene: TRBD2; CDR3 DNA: TGTGCCAGCAGCGAGGGACTAGCGGGAGTTGTGGAGACCCAGTACTTC; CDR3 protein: CASSEGLAGVVETQYF
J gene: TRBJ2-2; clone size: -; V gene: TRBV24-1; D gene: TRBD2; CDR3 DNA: TGTGCCACCAGTGATCAGGGACTAGCGGGAGGGCCCGGGGAGCTGTTTTTT; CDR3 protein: CATSDQGLAGGPGELFF
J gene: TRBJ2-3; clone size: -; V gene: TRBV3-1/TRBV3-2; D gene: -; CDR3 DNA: TGTGCCAGCAGCCACAGGGGGAGCGGGAGTCTAGATACGCAGTATTTT; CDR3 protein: CASSHRGSGSLDTQYF
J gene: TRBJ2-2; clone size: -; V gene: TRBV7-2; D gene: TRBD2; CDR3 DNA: TGTGCCAGCAGCTTAGTGGGAGGGGTGGGCACCGGGGAGCTGTTTTTT; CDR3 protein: CASSLVGGVGTGELFF
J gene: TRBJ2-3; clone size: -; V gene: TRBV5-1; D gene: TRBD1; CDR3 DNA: TGCGCCAGCAGCCGGACAGGGGGCCTATCCGATACGCAGTATTTT; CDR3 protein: CASSRTGGLSDTQYF
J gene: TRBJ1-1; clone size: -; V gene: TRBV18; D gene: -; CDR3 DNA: TGTGCCAGCTCACCTTCGGGTGGTTTACGGGACACTGAAGCTTTCTTT; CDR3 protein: CASSPSGGLRDTEAFF
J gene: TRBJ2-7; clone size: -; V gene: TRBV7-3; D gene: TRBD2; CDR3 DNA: TGTGCCAGCAGCTTATCGGGGACTAGTAACGAGCAGTACTTC; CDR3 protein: CASSLSGTSNEQYF
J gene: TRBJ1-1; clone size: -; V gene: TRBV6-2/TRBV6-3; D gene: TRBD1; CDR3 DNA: TGTGCCAGCAGTTACTCGAGGGGGCCGGACACTGAAGCTTTCTTT; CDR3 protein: CASSYSRGPDTEAFF
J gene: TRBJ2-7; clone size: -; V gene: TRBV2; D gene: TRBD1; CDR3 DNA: TGTGCCAGCAGGCCCGGGGGGACAGGGATCTACGAGCAGTACTTC; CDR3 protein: CASRPGGTGIYEQYF
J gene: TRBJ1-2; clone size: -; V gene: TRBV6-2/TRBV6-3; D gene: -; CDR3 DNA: TGTGCCAGCAGTGCGGGGGTTGGCTACACCTTC; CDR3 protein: CASSAGVGYTF
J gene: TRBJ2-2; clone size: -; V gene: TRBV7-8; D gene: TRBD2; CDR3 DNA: TGTGCCAGCAGCTTAGGAGCTAGCGGAATTAACACCGGGGAGCTGTTTTTT; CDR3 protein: CASSLGASGINTGELFF
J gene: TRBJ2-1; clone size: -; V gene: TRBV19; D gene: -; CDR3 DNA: TGTGCCAGTAGTATACGGTCCCCGGGTGAGCAGTTCTTC; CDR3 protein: CASSIRSPGEQFF
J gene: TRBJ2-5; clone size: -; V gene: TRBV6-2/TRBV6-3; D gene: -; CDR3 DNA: TGTGCCAGCAGTTACGGTCTCAGAGAGACCCAGTACTTC; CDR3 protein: CASSYGLRETQYF
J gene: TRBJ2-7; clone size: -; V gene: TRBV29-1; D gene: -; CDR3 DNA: TGCAGCGTTTGGGAGTGGGAGACGAACGAGCAGTACTTC; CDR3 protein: CSVWEWETNEQYF
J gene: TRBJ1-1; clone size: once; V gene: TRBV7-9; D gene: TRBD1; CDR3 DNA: TGTGCCAGCAGCTTGACGACAGGGCTCACTGAAGCTTTCTTT; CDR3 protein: CASSLTTGLTEAFF